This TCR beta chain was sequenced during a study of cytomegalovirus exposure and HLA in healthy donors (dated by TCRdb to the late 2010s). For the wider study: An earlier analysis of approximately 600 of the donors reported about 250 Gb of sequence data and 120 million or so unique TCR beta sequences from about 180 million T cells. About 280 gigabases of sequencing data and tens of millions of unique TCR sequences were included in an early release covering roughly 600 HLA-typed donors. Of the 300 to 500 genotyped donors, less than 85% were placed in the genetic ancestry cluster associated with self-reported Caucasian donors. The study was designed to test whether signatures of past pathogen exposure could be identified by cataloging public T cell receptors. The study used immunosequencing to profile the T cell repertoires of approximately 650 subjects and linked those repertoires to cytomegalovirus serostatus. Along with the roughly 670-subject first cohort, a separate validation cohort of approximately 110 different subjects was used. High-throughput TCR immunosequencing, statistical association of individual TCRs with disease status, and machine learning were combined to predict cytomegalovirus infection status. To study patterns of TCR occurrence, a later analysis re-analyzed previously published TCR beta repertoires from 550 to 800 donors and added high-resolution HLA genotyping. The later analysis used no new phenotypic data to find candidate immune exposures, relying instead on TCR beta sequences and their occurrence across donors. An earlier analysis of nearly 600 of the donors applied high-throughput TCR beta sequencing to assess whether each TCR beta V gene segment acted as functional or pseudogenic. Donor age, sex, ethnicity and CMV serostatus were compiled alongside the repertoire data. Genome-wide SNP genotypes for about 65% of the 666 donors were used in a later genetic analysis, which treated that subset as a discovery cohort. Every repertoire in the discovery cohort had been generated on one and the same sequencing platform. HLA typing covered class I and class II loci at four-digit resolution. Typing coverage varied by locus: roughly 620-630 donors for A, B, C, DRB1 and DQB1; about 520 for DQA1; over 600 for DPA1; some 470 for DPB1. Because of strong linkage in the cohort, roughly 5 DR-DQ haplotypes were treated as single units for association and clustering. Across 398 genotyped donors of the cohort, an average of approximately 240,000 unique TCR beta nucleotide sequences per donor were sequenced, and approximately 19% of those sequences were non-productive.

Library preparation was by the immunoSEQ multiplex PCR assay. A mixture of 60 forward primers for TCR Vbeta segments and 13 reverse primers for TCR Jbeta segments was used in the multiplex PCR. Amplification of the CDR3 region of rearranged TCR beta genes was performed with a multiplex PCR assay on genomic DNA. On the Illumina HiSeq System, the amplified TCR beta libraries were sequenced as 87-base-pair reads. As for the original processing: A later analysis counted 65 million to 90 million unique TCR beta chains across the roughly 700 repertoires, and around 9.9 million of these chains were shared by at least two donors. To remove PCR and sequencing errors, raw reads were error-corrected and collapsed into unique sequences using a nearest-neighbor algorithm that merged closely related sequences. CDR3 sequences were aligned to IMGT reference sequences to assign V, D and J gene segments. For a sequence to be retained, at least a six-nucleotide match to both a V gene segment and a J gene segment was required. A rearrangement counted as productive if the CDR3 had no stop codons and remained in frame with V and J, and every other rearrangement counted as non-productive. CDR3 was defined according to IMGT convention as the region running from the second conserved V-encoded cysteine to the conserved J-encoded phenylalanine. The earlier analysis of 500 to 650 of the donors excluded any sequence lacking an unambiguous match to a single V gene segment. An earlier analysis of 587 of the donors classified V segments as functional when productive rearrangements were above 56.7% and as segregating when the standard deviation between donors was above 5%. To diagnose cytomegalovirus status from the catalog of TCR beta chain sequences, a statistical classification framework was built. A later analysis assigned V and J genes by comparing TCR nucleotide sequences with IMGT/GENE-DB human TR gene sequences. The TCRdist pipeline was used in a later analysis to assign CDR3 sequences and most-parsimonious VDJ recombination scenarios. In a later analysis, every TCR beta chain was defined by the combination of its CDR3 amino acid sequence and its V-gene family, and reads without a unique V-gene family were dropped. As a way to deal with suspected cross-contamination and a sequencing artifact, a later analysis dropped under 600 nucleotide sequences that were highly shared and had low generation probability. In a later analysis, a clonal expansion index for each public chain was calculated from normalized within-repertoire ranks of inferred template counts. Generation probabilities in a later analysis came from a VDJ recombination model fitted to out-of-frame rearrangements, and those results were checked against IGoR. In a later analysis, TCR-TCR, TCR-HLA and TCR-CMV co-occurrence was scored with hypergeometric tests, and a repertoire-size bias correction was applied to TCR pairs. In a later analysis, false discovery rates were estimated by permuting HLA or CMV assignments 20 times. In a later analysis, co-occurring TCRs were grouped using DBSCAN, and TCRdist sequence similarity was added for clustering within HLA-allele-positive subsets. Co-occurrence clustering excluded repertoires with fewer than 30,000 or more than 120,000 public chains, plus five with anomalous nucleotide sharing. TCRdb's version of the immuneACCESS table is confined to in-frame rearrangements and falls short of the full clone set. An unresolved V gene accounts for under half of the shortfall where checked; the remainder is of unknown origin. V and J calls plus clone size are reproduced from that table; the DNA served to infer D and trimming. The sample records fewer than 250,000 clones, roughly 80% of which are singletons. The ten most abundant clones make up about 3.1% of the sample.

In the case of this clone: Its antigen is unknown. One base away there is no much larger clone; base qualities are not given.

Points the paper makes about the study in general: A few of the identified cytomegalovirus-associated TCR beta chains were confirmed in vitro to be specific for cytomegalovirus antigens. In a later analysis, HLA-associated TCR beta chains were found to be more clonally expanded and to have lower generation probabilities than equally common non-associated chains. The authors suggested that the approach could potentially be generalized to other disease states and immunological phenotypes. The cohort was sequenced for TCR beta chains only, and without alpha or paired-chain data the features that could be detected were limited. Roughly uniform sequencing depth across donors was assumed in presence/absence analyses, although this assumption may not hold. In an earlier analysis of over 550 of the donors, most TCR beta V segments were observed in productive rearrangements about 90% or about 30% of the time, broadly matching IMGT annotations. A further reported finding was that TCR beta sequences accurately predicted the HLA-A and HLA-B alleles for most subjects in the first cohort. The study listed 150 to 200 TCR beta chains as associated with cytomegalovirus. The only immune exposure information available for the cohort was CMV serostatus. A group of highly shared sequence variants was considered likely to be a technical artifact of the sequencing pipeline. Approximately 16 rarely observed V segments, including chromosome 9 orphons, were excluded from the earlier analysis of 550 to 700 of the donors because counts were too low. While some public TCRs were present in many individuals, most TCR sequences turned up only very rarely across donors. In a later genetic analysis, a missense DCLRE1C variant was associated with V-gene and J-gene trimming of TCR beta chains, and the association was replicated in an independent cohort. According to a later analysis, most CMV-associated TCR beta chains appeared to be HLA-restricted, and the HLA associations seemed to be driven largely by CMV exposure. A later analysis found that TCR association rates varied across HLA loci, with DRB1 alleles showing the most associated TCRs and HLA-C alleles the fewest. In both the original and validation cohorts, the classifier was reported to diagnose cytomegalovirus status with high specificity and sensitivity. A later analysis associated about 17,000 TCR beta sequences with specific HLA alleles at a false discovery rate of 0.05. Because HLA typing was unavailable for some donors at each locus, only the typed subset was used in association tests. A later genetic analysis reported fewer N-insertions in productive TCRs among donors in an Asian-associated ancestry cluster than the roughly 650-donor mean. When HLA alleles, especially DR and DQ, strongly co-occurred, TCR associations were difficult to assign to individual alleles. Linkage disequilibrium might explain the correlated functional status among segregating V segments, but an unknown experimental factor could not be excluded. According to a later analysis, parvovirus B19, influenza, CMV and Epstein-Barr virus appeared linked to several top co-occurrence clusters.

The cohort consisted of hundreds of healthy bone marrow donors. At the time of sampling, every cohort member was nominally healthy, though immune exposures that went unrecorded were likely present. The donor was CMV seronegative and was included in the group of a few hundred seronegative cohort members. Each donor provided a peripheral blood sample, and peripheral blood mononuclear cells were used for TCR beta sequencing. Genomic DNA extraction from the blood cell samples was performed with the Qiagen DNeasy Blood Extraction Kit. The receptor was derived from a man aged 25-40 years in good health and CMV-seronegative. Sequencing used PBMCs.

CDR3 region: CASSLGHSDEQYF. At the DNA level, the sequence is TGTGCCAGCTCACTGGGACATTCGGACGAGCAGTACTTC. The V gene is TRBV18 and the J gene is TRBJ2-7; a weak D assignment points to TRBD1 (6 bases agree). V was cut back by 4 bases and J by 5 bases, leaving a gap of 12 bases between them. The CDR3 starts with the cysteine, ends with the phenylalanine, and has 13 residues. The DNA shown is the 39-base CDR3, in frame from base 1. The germline V gene supplies CDR1 KGHSH and CDR2 LQKENI. This CDR3, with the reference TRBV18 and TRBJ2-7 proteins standing in past its ends, gives the full variable domain NAGVMQNPRHLVRRRGQEARLRCSPMKGHSHVYWYRQLPEEGLKFMVYLQKENIIDESGMPKERFSAEFPKEGPSILRIQQVVRGDSAAYFCASSLGHSDEQYFGPGTRLTVT.